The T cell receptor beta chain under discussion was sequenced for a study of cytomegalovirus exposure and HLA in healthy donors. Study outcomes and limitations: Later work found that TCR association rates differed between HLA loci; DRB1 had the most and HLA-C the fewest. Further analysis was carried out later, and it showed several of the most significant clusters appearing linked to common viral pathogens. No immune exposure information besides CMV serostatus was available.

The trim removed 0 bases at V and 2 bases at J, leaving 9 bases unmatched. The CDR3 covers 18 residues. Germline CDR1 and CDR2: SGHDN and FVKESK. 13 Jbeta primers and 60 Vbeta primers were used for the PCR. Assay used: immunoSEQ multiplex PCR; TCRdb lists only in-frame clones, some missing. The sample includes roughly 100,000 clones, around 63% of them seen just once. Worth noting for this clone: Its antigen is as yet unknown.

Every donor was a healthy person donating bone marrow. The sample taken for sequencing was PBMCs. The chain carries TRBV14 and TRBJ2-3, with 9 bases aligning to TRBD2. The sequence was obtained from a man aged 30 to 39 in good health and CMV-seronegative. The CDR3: CASSQEGGASGDTDTQYF. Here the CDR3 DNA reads TGTGCCAGCAGCCAAGAAGGAGGGGCTAGCGGGGACACAGATACGCAGTATTTT. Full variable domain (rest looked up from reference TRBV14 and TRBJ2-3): EAGVTQFPSHSVIEKGQTVTLRCDPISGHDNLYWYRRVMGKEIKFLLHFVKESKQDESGMPNNRFLAERTGGTYSTLKVQPAELEDSGVYFCASSQEGGASGDTDTQYFGPGTRLTVL.